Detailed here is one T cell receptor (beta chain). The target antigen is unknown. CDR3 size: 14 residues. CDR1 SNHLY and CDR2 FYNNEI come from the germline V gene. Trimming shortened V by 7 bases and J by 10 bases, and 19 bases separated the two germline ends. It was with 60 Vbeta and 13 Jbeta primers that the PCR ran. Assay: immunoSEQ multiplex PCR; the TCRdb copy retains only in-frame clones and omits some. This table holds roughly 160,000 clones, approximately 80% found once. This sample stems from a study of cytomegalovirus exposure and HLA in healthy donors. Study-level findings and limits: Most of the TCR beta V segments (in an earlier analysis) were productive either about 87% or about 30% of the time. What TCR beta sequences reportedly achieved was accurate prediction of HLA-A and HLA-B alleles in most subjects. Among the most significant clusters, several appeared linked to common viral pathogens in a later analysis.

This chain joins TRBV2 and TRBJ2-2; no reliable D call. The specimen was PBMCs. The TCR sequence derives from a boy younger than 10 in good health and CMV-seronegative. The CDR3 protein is CASIPTPEEEELFF. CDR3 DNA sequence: TGTGCCAGCATCCCCACCCCCGAGGAAGAGGAGCTGTTTTTT.